The 29 T cell receptor beta chains reported below all come from one sample, sequenced in a study of blood T cell repertoires in COVID-19. Clones were sequenced by immunoSEQ multiplex PCR, and TCRdb holds only the in-frame ones, with some missing. The sample consists of 150,000 or so clones, 84% of them appearing once. Sequencing was performed on peripheral blood. The receptors shown here come from a man younger than 35 with active or convalescent COVID-19.

The chain recombines TRBV5-5 with TRBJ2-1; 12 bases line up with TRBD2. From germline, CDR1 is SGHKS and CDR2 YYEKEE (reference sequence). The CDR3 loop spans 17 amino acids. With 4 bases clipped from V and 10 bases from J, the junction kept 15 bases outside the gene matches. CDR3 DNA: TGTGCCAGCAGCACCCGGGTGGCTAGCGGGAGGGCGGAGGAGCAGTTCTTC. Encoded protein: CASSTRVASGRAEEQFF.

This chain connects TRBV6-5 to TRBJ2-7; D remains unclear. This CDR3 is 11 amino acids long. V was pared by 2 bases and J by 5 bases, with 4 bases between. The germline V gene encodes CDR1 MNHEY and CDR2 SVGAGI. The CDR3 DNA reads as TGTGCCAGCAGTTACGAGGACGAGCAGTACTTC. Its protein product is CASSYEDEQYF.

The chain is built from TRBV7-9 and TRBJ1-4; 10 bases align to TRBD1. Germline V gene lookup returns CDR1 SEHNR and CDR2 FQNEAQ (reference sequence). V dropped 5 bases and J dropped 8; count of bases not matched to a gene: 8. This CDR3 is 15 amino acids long. The CDR3 bases are TGTGCCAGCAGCGACGACAGGGGGCTTGGGGAAAAACTGTTTTTT. It codes for CASSDDRGLGEKLFF. The full variable domain, completed using reference TRBV7-9 and TRBJ1-4, is DTGVSQNPRHKITKRGQNVTFRCDPISEHNRLYWYRQTLGQGPEFLTYFQNEAQLEKSRLLSDRFSAERPKGSFSTLEIQRTEQGDSAMYLCASSDDRGLGEKLFFGSGTQLSVL.

This chain links TRBV25-1 with TRBJ1-6; 7 bases map to TRBD1. Germline trimming cut 3 bases from V and 10 bases from J; bases unmatched to any gene: 6. This CDR3 comprises 14 residues. Per the germline V gene, CDR1 is MGHDK and CDR2 is SYGVNS. CDR3 residues: CASSENRGVSPLHF. In nucleotides, the CDR3 is TGTGCCAGCAGTGAGAACAGGGGTGTGTCACCCCTCCACTTT.

The V call is TRBV6-5, the J call TRBJ2-7; 8 bases match TRBD1. The CDR3 runs 14 residues. Germline V gives CDR1 MNHEY, CDR2 SVGAGI. V lost 4 bases, J lost 0 bases, and 2 bases stayed unmatched. The CDR3 sequence is CASSSDRVSYEQYF. CDR3 in DNA: TGTGCCAGCAGTTCGGACAGGGTCTCCTACGAGCAGTACTTC.

This clone was seen once. The chain uses TRBV3-1 (or the pseudogene TRBV3-2) and TRBJ2-1; 8 nucleotides align to TRBD2. J gave up 6 bases and V 3 bases, and 7 bases lay outside the gene matches. The CDR3 spans 15 residues. Germline lookup yields CDR1 LGHDT and CDR2 YNNKEL (reference sequence). CDR3 residues: CASSHGTRNGNEQFF. In DNA, the CDR3 is TGTGCCAGCAGCCATGGGACTAGGAATGGCAATGAGCAGTTCTTC.

On this clone: The sample has other DNA sequences that encode this CDR3 too. V and J are TRBV12-3 or TRBV12-4 and TRBJ2-7; D is ambiguous. The CDR3 loop spans 11 amino acids. V was shortened by 4 bases and J by 6 bases, with 7 bases between the two germline ends. CDR3 nucleotides: TGTGCCAGCAGTTCCGGCGGCGAGCAGTACTTC. Amino acids: CASSSGGEQYF.

V gene TRBV19 combines with J gene TRBJ1-1, with D perhaps TRBD1 (5 bases). The V gene lost 1 base and the J gene lost 1 base, with 7 bases spanning the gap. This CDR3 spans 14 amino acids. Germline V gives CDR1 LNHDA, CDR2 SQIVND (reference sequence). The CDR3 nucleotides read TGTGCCAGTAGTATAGGACAGAGGAACACTGAAGCTTTCTTT. Its translation is CASSIGQRNTEAFF.

This chain links TRBV6-5 with TRBJ2-1; 7 bases line up with TRBD2. The CDR3 consists of 14 residues. Trimming cost V 6 bases and J 3 bases; bases outside gene matches: 5. In germline, CDR1 is MNHEY, CDR2 SVGAGI. For the CDR3, the DNA is TGTGCCAGCAGCCAGGGACTACACTACAATGAGCAGTTCTTC. Its protein is CASSQGLHYNEQFF.

The rearrangement joins TRBV7-6 to TRBJ2-6, with 7 bases that match TRBD2. The germline V gene has CDR1 SGHVS and CDR2 FNYEAQ. Trimming took 6 bases from V and 0 from J; bases not matched to a gene: 11. This CDR3 is built from 18 residues. As DNA, the CDR3 is TGTGCCAGCAGGTCCAGCGGGACTCAAAGCTCTGGGGCCAACGTCCTGACTTTC. Translating it yields CASRSSGTQSSGANVLTF. Combining the CDR3 with reference TRBV7-6 and TRBJ2-6 gives the whole variable domain GAGVSQSPRYKVTKRGQDVALRCDPISGHVSLYWYRQALGQGPEFLTYFNYEAQQDKSGLPNDRFSAERPEGSISTLTIQRTEQRDSAMYRCASRSSGTQSSGANVLTFGAGSRLTVL.

This clone was recorded once. As DNA, the CDR3 is TGTGCCAGCAGCTTAAATTGGGCAGGGGTCGGAAACACCATATATTTT. It encodes CASSLNWAGVGNTIYF. The J gene is TRBJ1-3, the V gene TRBV7-2; tentatively, D is TRBD1 (6 bases). Germline-derived CDR1 and CDR2 are SGHTA and FQGNSA. This CDR3 comprises 16 residues. The ends were cut back, 2 bases at V and 4 bases at J, with 15 bases in the middle.

The chain carries TRBV6-5 and TRBJ2-5; 7 bases align to TRBD2. With V trimmed by 6 bases and J by 5 bases, 12 bases remained unmatched. Per germline, CDR1 MNHEY and CDR2 SVGAGI. The CDR3 runs to 15 residues. The CDR3 nucleotides are TGTGCCAGCAGAGGCACAAGGGAGGGCGGGGAGACCCAGTACTTC. Residues: CASRGTREGGETQYF.

V gene TRBV27 combines with J gene TRBJ2-7; unclear D gene. With 6 bases removed from V and 5 bases from J, the gap between germline ends came to 11 bases. This CDR3 contains 12 residues. Germline V CDR1 and CDR2: MNHEY, SMNVEV (reference sequence). CDR3 DNA: TGTGCCAGCAGCCCCCGCAAGCACGAGCAGTACTTC. Translating it yields CASSPRKHEQYF.

The chain links TRBV28 to TRBJ2-7; TRBD2 matches at 11 bases. The junction had 13 bases not matched to a gene; V was cut back by 5 bases and J by 7 bases. Germline CDR1 is MDHEN and CDR2 is SYDVKM. The CDR3 runs 16 residues. CDR3: CASSPWTSGRRGEQYF. The CDR3 DNA reads TGTGCCAGCAGTCCGTGGACTAGCGGGCGGAGGGGGGAGCAGTACTTC.

This chain connects TRBV4-2 to TRBJ2-3, with D tentatively TRBD2 (7 bases). Per the germline V gene, CDR1 is LGHNA and CDR2 is YNFKEQ. This CDR3 region has 18 residues. V was trimmed by 1 base and J by 4 bases, leaving 21 bases between them. CDR3 bases: TGTGCCAGCAGCCAAGTCCCCTTCACGGGGGGCCTGGCAGATACGCAGTATTTT. Encoded protein: CASSQVPFTGGLADTQYF.

The chain has TRBV7-9 and TRBJ1-5, with D perhaps TRBD1 (5 bases). Trimming removed 4 bases at V and 4 bases at J, with 11 bases between. This CDR3 comprises 14 residues. CDR1 SEHNR and CDR2 FQNEAQ come from the germline V gene (reference sequence). The CDR3 coding sequence is TGTGCCAGCAGCTCCACGACAGCTAATCAGCCCCAGCATTTT. This translates into CASSSTTANQPQHF.

The V gene is TRBV18, the J gene TRBJ1-5, with 8 nucleotides matching TRBD1. Germline assignment: CDR1 KGHSH and CDR2 LQKENI. V lost 1 base, J lost 7 bases, and 6 bases stayed unmatched. The CDR3 sequence is 15 residues long. The CDR3 region is CASSPLEDRAQPQHF. CDR3 sequence (DNA): TGTGCCAGCTCACCACTGGAGGACAGGGCCCAGCCCCAGCATTTT.

The V and J genes are TRBV6-2 or TRBV6-3 and TRBJ2-7; 13 bases map to TRBD2. The V gene's germline CDR1 is MNHEY and CDR2 SVGEGT. The CDR3 has 16 amino acids. V lost 4 bases, J lost 3 bases, and 6 bases stayed unmatched. The CDR3 nucleotides are TGTGCCAGCAGTTCCCGAGGACTAGCGGGAGACTACGAGCAGTACTTC. It is translated as CASSSRGLAGDYEQYF.

This chain joins TRBV28 and TRBJ1-4, with TRBD1 matching over 7 bases. The CDR3 loop spans 13 amino acids. V lost 6 bases and J lost 13; bases outside the gene matches: 11. Germline V gives CDR1 MDHEN, CDR2 SYDVKM. The CDR3 here is CASRGTAPYGLFF. Here the CDR3 DNA reads TGTGCCAGCAGGGGGACAGCCCCATATGGACTGTTTTTT.

This chain links TRBV28 with TRBJ2-7; 9 nucleotides agree with TRBD2. Germline CDR1 MDHEN, CDR2 SYDVKM. The CDR3 is 15 residues long. The V segment lost 7 bases and the J segment 4 bases; nucleotides outside the gene matches: 11. DNA for the CDR3: TGTGCCAGCACCTCGCCGGCGGGAGGGGATTACGAGCAGTACTTC. Translated: CASTSPAGGDYEQYF.

The V call is TRBV28, the J call TRBJ2-3; TRBD2 aligns across 7 bases. With 6 bases clipped from V and 5 bases from J, the junction kept 14 bases outside the gene matches. Per the germline V gene, CDR1 is MDHEN and CDR2 is SYDVKM. The CDR3 is 16 amino acids. The CDR3 is CASRTGSGWIGDTQYF. DNA for the CDR3: TGTGCCAGCAGAACTGGTAGCGGGTGGATTGGAGATACGCAGTATTTT.

The chain employs TRBV3-1 (or the pseudogene TRBV3-2) and TRBJ2-5; a possible D gene is TRBD1 (6 bases). V gave up 1 base and J gave up 5 bases, with 14 bases separating them. The CDR3 covers 15 residues. The germline gives CDR1 LGHDT, CDR2 YNNKEL (reference sequence). The CDR3 protein is CASSQAGTRGETQYF. The CDR3, as DNA: TGTGCCAGCAGCCAAGCGGGAACTAGGGGGGAGACCCAGTACTTC.

The chain is built from TRBV18 and TRBJ1-1; D is unclear. Germline loops: CDR1 KGHSH, CDR2 LQKENI. V lost 6 bases and J lost 1, with 12 bases in between. The CDR3 covers 14 residues. CDR3 sequence: CASSLGRANTEAFF. The CDR3 DNA reads as TGTGCCAGCTCCCTGGGGAGAGCGAACACTGAAGCTTTCTTT.

The V call is TRBV29-1, the J call TRBJ1-1; 8 positions agree with TRBD1. The V gene end was trimmed by 5 bases and the J gene end by 5 bases; junction bases not matched to a gene: 10. Germline lookup yields CDR1 SQVTM and CDR2 ANQGSEA. This CDR3 comprises 14 residues. The CDR3 nucleotides read TGCAGCGTTTCAGGGGGCAAAGAAGGGACTGAAGCTTTCTTT. It codes for CSVSGGKEGTEAFF.

The genes are TRBV24-1 and TRBJ2-3, with D perhaps matching TRBD1 (7 bases). The CDR3 runs 12 residues. Germline V CDR1 and CDR2: KGHDR, SFDVKD. V lost 5 bases and J lost 6, with 8 bases in between. The CDR3 nucleotides are TGTGCCACCAGTGCAGGGGGGGATACGCAGTATTTT. As protein: CATSAGGDTQYF.

The chain recombines TRBV6-1 with TRBJ1-4, with TRBD1 identical over 8 bases. There are 12 residues in the CDR3. The germline V gene encodes CDR1 MNHNS and CDR2 SASEGT. Trimming cost V 2 bases and J 16 bases; bases outside gene matches: 6. The CDR3 reads CASSESRDRQFF. The CDR3 DNA reads as TGTGCCAGCAGTGAAAGCCGGGACAGGCAGTTTTTT.

The chain carries TRBV7-6 and TRBJ2-5, with 7 bases fitting TRBD1. In germline, CDR1 is SGHVS, CDR2 FNYEAQ. V trimming: 7 bases; J trimming: 5 bases; junction bases outside the gene matches: 13. The CDR3 runs 15 residues. In DNA form, the CDR3 reads TGTGCCAGCACCCGGAGGACAGGTCCAAGGGAGACCCAGTACTTC. This translates into CASTRRTGPRETQYF. Together with reference TRBV7-6 and TRBJ2-5, the CDR3 gives the full variable domain: GAGVSQSPRYKVTKRGQDVALRCDPISGHVSLYWYRQALGQGPEFLTYFNYEAQQDKSGLPNDRFSAERPEGSISTLTIQRTEQRDSAMYRCASTRRTGPRETQYFGPGTRLLVL.

This clone was picked up a small number of times. This chain connects TRBV28 to TRBJ2-2, with 8 bases lining up with TRBD1. V trimming: 5 bases; J trimming: 7 bases; junction bases outside the gene matches: 9. CDR1 is MDHEN and CDR2 is SYDVKM in the germline V gene. The CDR3 has 15 residues. This CDR3 reads CASSIPTGVFGELFF. Written as DNA, the CDR3 is TGTGCCAGCAGTATCCCGACAGGGGTCTTCGGGGAGCTGTTTTTT.

J is TRBJ2-7 and V is TRBV11-3; D perhaps matches TRBD1 (6 bases). The V and J ends lost 5 bases and 1 base respectively, with 12 bases between them. The CDR3 totals 14 residues. Germline V CDR1 and CDR2: SGHNT, YENEEA. CDR3 sequence reads: CASSPTGLSYEQYF. CDR3 sequence (DNA): TGTGCCAGCAGCCCGACAGGACTTTCCTACGAGCAGTACTTC.